The 31 T cell receptor beta chains given below trace back to one sample, sequenced in a study of identical twins. TCRdb itself ran the 5' RACE reads through MiXCR, one entry per CDR3 protein. The table lists 240,000 or so distinct CDR3 sequences, approximately 7% of them singletons. A further study also used this sample, focusing on yellow fever vaccine responses in identical twins.

Material for sequencing was memory (CD45RO+) T cells sorted from blood. The receptors originated from a young woman in good health.

This clonotype was found a few times. The chain couples TRBV6-5 to TRBJ1-5, with a possible D match to TRBD1 (5 bases). Germline CDR1 is MNHEY and CDR2 is SVGAGI. Trimming took 4 bases from V and 0 from J, leaving 19 bases between them. This CDR3 comprises 18 residues. In DNA, the CDR3 is TGTGCCAGCAGTTTGACTGCGGCAAGGGGAGCTAGCAATCAGCCCCAGCATTTT. It is translated as CASSLTAARGASNQPQHF.

This clonotype was counted at least ten times. This chain connects TRBV29-1 to TRBJ2-5; D call uncertain. This CDR3 has 12 amino acids. V lost 3 bases to trimming and J lost 1 base, with 6 bases between them. The germline gives CDR1 SQVTM, CDR2 ANQGSEA. The CDR3 loop reads CSVDRPQETQYF. The CDR3 coding sequence is TGCAGCGTTGATCGACCCCAAGAGACCCAGTACTTC.

This clonotype was detected only a few times. This chain uses TRBV4-2 with TRBJ1-2; D ambiguous. V lost 0 bases to trimming and J lost 4 bases, with 9 bases between them. The germline V gene has CDR1 LGHNA and CDR2 YNFKEQ. The CDR3 length is 14 residues. CDR3 sequence: CASSQELGPYGYTF. The CDR3, as DNA: TGTGCCAGCAGCCAAGAACTCGGACCCTATGGCTACACCTTC.

This clonotype was seen a handful of times. The chain joins TRBV5-6 to TRBJ1-6; D is ambiguous. Germline V CDR1 and CDR2: SGHDT, YYEEEE. The CDR3 spans 15 residues. The V end was cut by 4 bases, the J end by 8 bases, with 16 bases between. The CDR3 loop reads CASSRGPRSDSPLHF. The CDR3 coding sequence is TGTGCCAGCAGCCGTGGGCCCCGAAGCGATTCACCCCTCCACTTT.

This clonotype was counted ten times or more. The rearrangement joins TRBV7-6 to TRBJ2-7; 10 bases agree with TRBD1. The CDR3 runs 14 residues. CDR1 SGHVS and CDR2 FNYEAQ come from the germline V gene. V lost 7 bases, J lost 1 base, and 4 bases stayed unmatched. The CDR3 DNA sequence: TGTGCCAGCACCCCGGGACAGGGGTCCTACGAGCAGTACTTC. Translating it yields CASTPGQGSYEQYF.

In the case of this clonotype: Compared with germline, one end of the junction differs, possibly owing to a read error. The genes are TRBV9 and TRBJ2-2; 7 bases line up with TRBD1. CDR3 length: 14 residues. Germline CDR1 and CDR2: SGDLS and YYNGEE. The CDR3 DNA is TGTACCAGCAGCGCCCCAGGGGGAACCGGGGAGCTGTTTTTT. Its protein is CTSSAPGGTGELFF.

The chain uses TRBV6-1 and TRBJ2-1; 12 nucleotides line up with TRBD1. CDR1 MNHNS and CDR2 SASEGT come from the germline V gene. The CDR3 spans 16 residues. The V gene end was trimmed by 6 bases and the J gene end by 6 bases; junction bases not matched to a gene: 9. The CDR3 nucleotides are TGTGCCAGCAGCGCAGTCCGGGACAGGGGGCTCAATGAGCAGTTCTTC. This sequence encodes CASSAVRDRGLNEQFF.

This clonotype was detected many times. V usage is TRBV29-1 and J usage is TRBJ2-3; D possibly uses TRBD1 or TRBD2 (5 bases each). CDR3 length: 13 amino acids. The V gene's germline CDR1 is SQVTM and CDR2 ANQGSEA. Trimming stripped 1 base from V and 6 bases from J, with 11 bases between. This CDR3 is CSVEGGSRDTQYF. The CDR3 coding sequence is TGCAGCGTTGAAGGGGGGAGTCGGGATACGCAGTATTTT.

This clonotype was observed at least ten times. The chain joins TRBV10-3 to TRBJ2-1, with 8 bases lining up with TRBD1. Per the germline V gene, CDR1 is ENHRY and CDR2 is SYGVKD. This CDR3 has 14 amino acids. The V gene end was trimmed by 4 bases and the J gene end by 6 bases; junction bases not matched to a gene: 5. CDR3 sequence reads: CAISGTGRSNEQFF. The CDR3 DNA reads TGTGCCATCAGTGGGACAGGGAGGAGCAATGAGCAGTTCTTC.

The chain links TRBV2 to TRBJ1-3, with 9 positions matching TRBD1. The V segment lost 0 bases and the J segment 3 bases; nucleotides outside the gene matches: 6. The CDR3 covers 17 residues. Germline V gives CDR1 SNHLY, CDR2 FYNNEI. CDR3 in amino acids: CASSEATDRGGGNTIYF. The CDR3 nucleotides are TGTGCCAGCAGTGAAGCGACGGACAGGGGAGGTGGAAACACCATATATTTT.

The V gene is TRBV12-3 or TRBV12-4, the J gene TRBJ1-2, with D possibly matching TRBD1 (5 bases). The CDR3 has 11 amino acids. Trimming left V 2 bases short and J 14 bases short, with 12 bases between. CDR3 DNA: TGTGCCAGCAGTTTATACCCCAGGACAACCTTC. It encodes CASSLYPRTTF.

This clonotype appeared a single time. A read error may be the cause here, since a much bigger clone is one base away. This rearrangement joins TRBV5-1 to TRBJ2-1; D gene uncertain. Germline lookup yields CDR1 SGHRS and CDR2 YFSETQ. The CDR3 has 14 amino acids. CDR3 nucleotide sequence: TGCGCCAGCAGCTTGGGACAAATATACAATGAGCAGTCCTTC. It specifies CASSLGQIYNEQSF.

This clonotype was picked up many times. This sequence joins TRBV5-1 and TRBJ2-2, with D unclear. The CDR3 totals 16 residues. Germline V gives CDR1 SGHRS, CDR2 YFSETQ. V lost 2 bases, J lost 2 bases, and 13 bases lay in between. The CDR3 nucleotides read TGCGCCAGCAGCTTTGGCGGTCAGGTTAACACCGGGGAGCTGTTTTTT. Its protein product is CASSFGGQVNTGELFF.

This clonotype showed up just a few times. The J gene is TRBJ2-1, the V gene TRBV12-3 or TRBV12-4, with D possibly TRBD1 on 7 matching bases. V was shortened by 5 bases and J by 0 bases, with 17 bases between the two germline ends. The CDR3 has 17 residues. The CDR3 DNA sequence: TGTGCCAGCAGTCTTGGGACAGCGGGTAGCTCCTACAATGAGCAGTTCTTC. It codes for CASSLGTAGSSYNEQFF.

Ten or more counts support this clonotype. The chain is built from TRBV5-1 and TRBJ1-2; a possible D gene is TRBD1 (5 bases). Trimming stripped 5 bases from V and 2 bases from J, with 10 bases between. The CDR3 runs 13 residues. Germline-derived CDR1 and CDR2 are SGHRS and YFSETQ. The CDR3 loop is CASRQGMNYGYTF. As DNA, the CDR3 is TGCGCCAGCAGGCAGGGAATGAACTATGGCTACACCTTC.

This clonotype was detected a few times. The chain links TRBV5-6 to TRBJ2-1; the match to TRBD2 covers 9 bases. Germline loops: CDR1 SGHDT, CDR2 YYEEEE. With 0 bases clipped from V and 7 bases from J, the junction kept 8 bases outside the gene matches. This CDR3 has 16 residues. DNA for the CDR3: TGTGCCAGCAGCTTGGATGCTAGCGGGATGAGGAATGAGCAGTTCTTC. Its translation is CASSLDASGMRNEQFF.

This clonotype was counted between two and nine times. The rearrangement uses TRBV5-1 and TRBJ2-3; 8 positions match TRBD1. Trimming at V came to 4 bases and at J to 1 base, leaving 14 bases not matched to a gene. Germline V lookup: CDR1 SGHRS, CDR2 YFSETQ. The CDR3 spans 18 residues. CDR3 residues: CASSVSPTGGTGTDTQYF. The CDR3 nucleotides are TGCGCCAGCAGCGTTTCACCCACAGGGGGAACTGGCACAGATACGCAGTATTTT.

V and J are TRBV20-1 and TRBJ2-7, with unresolved D. Per the germline V gene, CDR1 is DFQATT and CDR2 is SNEGSKA (reference sequence). This CDR3 spans 13 amino acids. V lost 3 bases, J lost 2 bases, and 11 bases lay in between. The chain's CDR3 is CSASLREPYEQYF. The CDR3 DNA reads TGCAGTGCTAGCCTCAGAGAGCCCTACGAGCAGTACTTC.

This clonotype was counted a few times. V usage is TRBV10-3 and J usage is TRBJ2-7; 9 bases agree with TRBD1. The ends lost 0 bases at V and 4 bases at J; junction bases unmatched: 7. The germline V gene has CDR1 ENHRY and CDR2 SYGVKD. The CDR3 runs 16 residues. The CDR3 nucleotides read TGTGCCATCAGTGAGTCGTCGGGGACAGGGAAATACGAGCAGTACTTC. It yields the protein CAISESSGTGKYEQYF.

CDR3 residues: CATYNEQFF. Written as DNA, the CDR3 is TGTGCCACCTACAATGAGCAGTTCTTC. V is TRBV21-1 and J is TRBJ2-1. TRBV21-1 is tagged as a pseudogene. This CDR3 region has 9 residues.

This clonotype appeared many times. This sequence joins TRBV18 and TRBJ2-7; D remains ambiguous. The germline V and J ends were trimmed by 3 bases and 3 bases, with 9 bases remaining between them. The CDR3 consists of 13 residues. CDR1 is KGHSH, CDR2 LQKENI, per germline. This CDR3 is CASSPAPDYEQYV. For the CDR3, the DNA is TGTGCCAGCTCACCTGCCCCCGACTACGAGCAGTACGTC.

The V call is TRBV7-2, the J call TRBJ1-6; D is undetermined. Germline V gives CDR1 SGHTA, CDR2 FQGNSA. The CDR3 has 13 amino acids. With 6 bases removed from V and 7 bases from J, the gap between germline ends came to 10 bases. CDR3 nucleotides: TGTGCCAGCAGGGCGGCGCAGAATTCACCCCTCCACTTT. Translation: CASRAAQNSPLHF.

The rearrangement uses TRBV9 and TRBJ2-1; D gene ambiguous. Trimming stripped 4 bases from V and 9 bases from J, with 11 bases between. The CDR3 length is 12 residues. Germline-derived CDR1 and CDR2 are SGDLS and YYNGEE. CDR3 residues: CASSPILGEQFF. The CDR3 nucleotides read TGTGCCAGCAGCCCAATTCTAGGTGAGCAGTTCTTC.

This sequence joins TRBV6-1 and TRBJ2-3; the D is unclear. The CDR3 contains 11 residues. Trimming stripped 6 bases from V and 5 bases from J, with 6 bases between. Germline loops: CDR1 MNHNS, CDR2 SASEGT. In nucleotides, the CDR3 is TGTGCCAGCAGGAGAATAGATACGCAGTATTTT. Protein sequence: CASRRIDTQYF.

This clonotype was seen a few times. One end of the junction fails to match germline, which may point to a read error. V is TRBV12-3 or TRBV12-4 and J is TRBJ2-5, with a tentative D call TRBD2 (6 bases). The CDR3 covers 12 residues. DNA of the CDR3: TGTGCCAGCAGTTTATCAGCCGGGACTGGGGCCTTC. Protein sequence: CASSLSAGTGAF.

This clonotype turned up a few times. The rearrangement uses TRBV2 and TRBJ1-6, with D possibly TRBD1 on 5 matching bases. Trimming took off 4 bases at V and 9 bases at J, with 16 bases between the two ends. The CDR3 is 15 residues long. CDR1 SNHLY and CDR2 FYNNEI come from the germline V gene. The CDR3 loop reads CASSARDLGSSPLHF. DNA of the CDR3: TGTGCCAGCAGTGCACGGGACTTGGGTTCTTCACCCCTCCACTTT.

This clonotype has just a few counts. The V gene is TRBV20-1, the J gene TRBJ1-1; weak D call: TRBD1 (5 bases). The CDR3 runs 13 residues. V dropped 0 bases and J dropped 5 bases, with 10 bases sitting between them. Germline V CDR1 and CDR2: DFQATT, SNEGSKA (reference sequence). CDR3 in DNA: TGCAGTGCTAGAGATGGAGGGGAGACTGAAGCTTTCTTT. Its protein product is CSARDGGETEAFF.

In its sample, this clonotype was seen a few times. The rearrangement links TRBV2 to TRBJ2-7; 7 bases map to TRBD2. J gave up 9 bases and V 8 bases, and 4 bases lay outside the gene matches. The CDR3 runs 10 residues. Germline V gives CDR1 SNHLY, CDR2 FYNNEI. The CDR3 region has the DNA TGTGCCAGCGGGGAGGGCTGGCAGTACTTC. It codes for CASGEGWQYF.

This clonotype was picked up many times. The V and J genes are TRBV12-3 or TRBV12-4 and TRBJ2-1, with 12 bases that match TRBD2. The CDR3 contains 15 residues. J lost 8 bases, V lost 6 bases, and 8 bases had no gene match. In DNA form, the CDR3 reads TGTGCCAGCAGCCCGACTAGCGGGAGTATCTATGAGCAGTTCTTC. This translates into CASSPTSGSIYEQFF.

This clonotype was observed at least ten times. The chain is built from TRBV3-1 and TRBJ1-2; D is unresolved. Trimming left V 1 base short and J 7 bases short, with 13 bases between. CDR3 size: 14 residues. Germline CDR1 and CDR2: LGHDT and YNNKEL (reference sequence). The CDR3 DNA reads TGTGCCAGCAGCCAAGGGACTACTAGAGGTGGCTACACCTTC. Its protein product is CASSQGTTRGGYTF.

This clonotype was counted a few times. CDR3 sequence reads: CASSPQTGSDTQYF. CDR3 coding DNA: TGTGCCAGCAGTCCTCAGACAGGGTCAGATACGCAGTATTTT. The chain recombines TRBV12-3 or TRBV12-4 with TRBJ2-3, with TRBD1 identical over 7 bases. Trimming cost V 5 bases and J 4 bases; bases outside gene matches: 6. The CDR3 contains 14 residues.